This T cell receptor beta chain is from a study of identical twins. General observations from the study: Memory repertoires lacked the insertion deficit that abundant cord blood beta clonotypes showed. Models underestimated out-of-frame TCR alpha sharing in monozygotic twins. Conclusions were based on cross-sectional statistical analysis, without following the same donors.

A universal primer site was created by template switching, with the cDNA bearing unique molecular identifiers. Each CDR3 protein is one row after TCRdb ran MiXCR on the 5' RACE reads. Of under 450,000 distinct CDR3 sequences in the sample, around a sixth were seen once. The sample holds many counts of this clonotype. Its antigen is as yet unknown. Germline V gives CDR1 SGHTA, CDR2 FQGNSA. J gave up 4 bases and V 4 bases, and 6 bases lay outside the gene matches. The CDR3 runs to 14 residues. The chain is built from TRBV7-2 and TRBJ1-2, with 7 bases identical to TRBD1. The sample taken for sequencing was naive T cells sorted from blood. The receptor comes from a man in his forties or fifties in good health. CDR3 protein: CASSSVTGPYGYTF. The CDR3 DNA follows: TGTGCCAGCAGCTCCGTGACAGGGCCCTATGGCTACACCTTC. Combining the CDR3 with reference TRBV7-2 and TRBJ1-2 gives the whole variable domain GAGVSQSPSNKVTEKGKDVELRCDPISGHTALYWYRQSLGQGLEFLIYFQGNSAPDKSGLPSDRFSAERTGGSVSTLTIQRTQQEDSAVYLCASSSVTGPYGYTFGSGTRLTVV.